These 25 T cell receptor delta chains were all obtained from the same sample, sequenced in a study of gamma-delta chains in newborns, infants, children (dated by TCRdb to the late 2010s). The instrument given in TCRdb is Illumina MiSeq. Clones were re-identified by TCRdb from the public reads with CATT, and rows with the same DNA were merged. In this sample the table shows 15,000 or so delta-chain clones, 7% to 8.5% of which occur a single time. Around 22% of the sample goes to the ten largest clones. Sample: blood. These receptors were obtained from a child who was a newborn, infant or young child, either healthy, febrile or measles-vaccinated (not recorded which).

The chain employs TRDV2 and TRDJ2; 7 bases are a match to TRDD3. The germline V gene has CDR1 GEAIGNYY and CDR2 EKD. J was trimmed by 3 bases and V by 0 bases; bases with no gene match: 3. This CDR3 is 15 amino acids long. The CDR3 sequence: CACDTVGEMTAQLFF. The CDR3 DNA reads as TGTGCCTGTGACACCGTGGGGGAAATGACAGCACAACTCTTCTTT.

Worth noting for this clone: One end of the junction is discordant with germline, which a read error may explain. The rearrangement uses TRDV2 and TRDJ3; 10 bases are shared with TRDD3. The V gene's germline CDR1 is GEAIGNYY and CDR2 EKD. CDR3 size: 20 residues. The CDR3 bases are TGTGCCTGTGGCACCGTGGGGGATACCCGTAGCTCCTGGGACACCCGACAGATGTTTTTC. It yields the protein CACGTVGDTRSSWDTRQMFF.

This clone was seen a handful of times. One end of the junction fails to match germline, which may point to a read error. The V and J genes are TRDV2 and TRDJ3; D may be TRDD3 (6 bases). Germline V gene sequence: CDR1 GEAIGNYY, CDR2 EKD. The CDR3 has 18 residues. The CDR3 protein is CACDRLGPFSWGTRQMFF. The CDR3 DNA reads TGTGCCTGTGACAGGCTGGGGCCTTTCTCCTGGGGCACCCGGCAGATGTTTTTC.

This clone has more than one count but fewer than ten. The chain links TRDV2 to TRDJ3; tentatively, D is TRDD3 (6 bases). V was cut by 4 bases and J by 3 bases, with 18 bases left in between. The germline V gene has CDR1 GEAIGNYY and CDR2 EKD. There are 18 residues in the CDR3. The CDR3 protein is CACEPVGISGWDTRQMFF. The CDR3 DNA sequence: TGTGCCTGTGAACCAGTTGGGATAAGCGGCTGGGACACCCGACAGATGTTTTTC.

This clone was observed a few times. The chain uses TRDV2 and TRDJ3; 10 bases align to TRDD3. The junction had 9 bases not matched to a gene; V was cut back by 3 bases and J by 2 bases. CDR3 size: 19 residues. CDR1 and CDR2 from the germline V gene are GEAIGNYY and EKD. DNA of the CDR3: TGTGCCTGTGACTCTCTGGGGGATAAGTCGACCTGGGACACCCGACAGATGTTTTTC. This encodes CACDSLGDKSTWDTRQMFF.

This clone was found many times. The chain employs TRDV2 and TRDJ1; D is possibly TRDD3 (6 bases). This CDR3 region has 16 residues. Trimming took off 0 bases at V and 0 bases at J, with 13 bases between the two ends. Germline CDR1 and CDR2: GEAIGNYY and EKD. In DNA form, the CDR3 reads TGTGCCTGTGACACCGAAGGGGGGACGTACACCGATAAACTCATCTTT. Its protein is CACDTEGGTYTDKLIF.

V usage is TRDV2 and J usage is TRDJ3; 11 bases are shared with TRDD3. CDR3 length: 22 residues. Looked up from germline, CDR1 is GEAIGNYY and CDR2 is EKD. Unmatched junction bases numbered 16, after V lost 2 bases and J lost 2 bases. Here the CDR3 DNA reads TGTGCCTGTGACAAACTTTCTGGGGGATACCCCAGGGGAACCTGGGACACCCGACAGATGTTTTTC. Its translation is CACDKLSGGYPRGTWDTRQMFF.

The rearrangement uses TRDV2 and TRDJ3; TRDD3 matches 12 bases. V was pared by 4 bases and J by 1 base, with 7 bases of the junction left unmatched. Germline CDR1 GEAIGNYY, CDR2 EKD. The CDR3 contains 19 residues. The CDR3 nucleotides read TGTGCCTGTGATGTACTGGGGGATACCGCGTCCTGGGACACCCGACAGATGTTTTTC. Its translation: CACDVLGDTASWDTRQMFF.

The chain is built from TRDV2 and TRDJ3, with TRDD3 identical over 13 bases. This CDR3 contains 20 residues. Germline V gene lookup returns CDR1 GEAIGNYY and CDR2 EKD. Losses at the gene ends were 3 bases for V and 3 bases for J; bases not matched to a gene: 10. The CDR3 reads CACDLLRLGDTCWDTRQMFF. DNA for the CDR3: TGTGCCTGTGACCTATTAAGACTGGGGGATACGTGCTGGGACACCCGACAGATGTTTTTC.

This sequence joins TRDV2 and TRDJ3; TRDD3 aligns across 12 bases. The CDR3 length is 21 residues. The ends lost 1 base at V and 0 bases at J; junction bases unmatched: 9. Germline CDR1 is GEAIGNYY and CDR2 is EKD. CDR3 nucleotide sequence: TGTGCCTGTGACACTCCCTGGGGGATACGCGACAGCTCCTGGGACACCCGACAGATGTTTTTC. Protein: CACDTPWGIRDSSWDTRQMFF.

This clone was detected a few times. This chain connects TRDV2 to TRDJ3; 12 positions agree with TRDD3. In germline, CDR1 is GEAIGNYY, CDR2 EKD. With 7 bases clipped from V and 0 bases from J, the junction kept 9 bases outside the gene matches. The CDR3 is 19 residues long. CDR3 nucleotide sequence: TGTGCCTGCGTGGAACTGGGGGATACCGGCTCCTGGGACACCCGACAGATGTTTTTC. Amino acid sequence: CACVELGDTGSWDTRQMFF.

This clone was found a few times. V and J are TRDV2 and TRDJ3; 9 bases fit TRDD3. The CDR3 is 20 amino acids. V was clipped by 0 bases and J by 0 bases; unmatched bases: 8. Germline V gene lookup returns CDR1 GEAIGNYY and CDR2 EKD. The CDR3 loop reads CACDTLFILGDSWDTRQMFF. The CDR3 coding sequence is TGTGCCTGTGACACCTTATTTATACTGGGGGACTCCTGGGACACCCGACAGATGTTTTTC.

The gene calls are TRDV2 and TRDJ3; D is unclear. The CDR3 is 17 residues long. CDR1 and CDR2 from the germline V gene are GEAIGNYY and EKD. V was clipped by 0 bases and J by 0 bases, with 8 bases between them. CDR3 DNA sequence: TGTGCCTGTGACACCGACCCTAGCTCCTGGGACACCCGACAGATGTTTTTC. As protein: CACDTDPSSWDTRQMFF.

There are a few counts of this clone. The chain is built from TRDV2 and TRDJ3; 9 bases agree with TRDD3. J gave up 0 bases and V 0 bases, and 5 bases lay outside the gene matches. The CDR3 covers 19 residues. CDR1 is GEAIGNYY and CDR2 is EKD in the germline V gene. The CDR3 nucleotides are TGTGCCTGTGACACCGCTGGGGGATTGACCTCCTGGGACACCCGACAGATGTTTTTC. It codes for CACDTAGGLTSWDTRQMFF.

A remark on this clone: A much larger clone lies a single base off, so this may be a read error. The V call is TRDV2, the J call TRDJ3; TRDD3 aligns across 9 bases. This CDR3 spans 23 amino acids. CDR1 and CDR2 (germline): GEAIGNYY, EKD. V lost 0 bases and J lost 0; bases outside the gene matches: 17. CDR3 residues: CACDTLFAGDTGISSWDTRQMFF. The CDR3 nucleotides are TGTGCCTGTGACACCCTTTTCGCTGGGGATACGGGAATTAGCTCCTGGGACACCCGACAGATGTTTTTC.

In its sample, this clone was seen a few times. A far larger clone is one nucleotide away, so this likely arose from a read error. This rearrangement joins TRDV2 to TRDJ2; 10 nucleotides agree with TRDD3. V dropped 3 bases and J dropped 7; count of bases not matched to a gene: 4. The CDR3 has 14 amino acids. From germline, CDR1 is GEAIGNYY and CDR2 EKD. The CDR3: CACDYWGMIAQLFF. Written as DNA, the CDR3 is TGTGCCTGTGACTACTGGGGGATGATAGCACAACTCTTCTTT.

This clone was seen a few times. A junction end diverges from the germline sequence, so it may reflect a read error. The chain employs TRDV2 and TRDJ3, with D possibly TRDD3 on 6 matching bases. The V gene's germline CDR1 is GEAIGNYY and CDR2 EKD. This CDR3 comprises 19 residues. The CDR3 protein is CAFDTVVGVSSWDTRQMFF. DNA of the CDR3: TGTGCCTTTGACACCGTTGTGGGGGTTAGCTCCTGGGACACCCGACAGATGTTTTTC.

Comments on this clone: A read error is likely here: a far larger clone is one base away. At the DNA level, this CDR3 is encoded by other sequences in the same sample as well. The CDR3 sequence: CACDILGDTLTAQLFF. In nucleotides, the CDR3 is TGTGCCTGTGACATACTGGGGGATACTTTGACAGCACAACTCTTCTTC. V is TRDV2 and J is TRDJ2, with TRDD3 identical over 12 bases. The CDR3 sequence is 16 residues long. Germline values: CDR1 GEAIGNYY, CDR2 EKD.

This clone was seen more than once but under ten times. The gene calls are TRDV2 and TRDJ3; the D is unclear. Germline CDR1 reads GEAIGNYY; CDR2 reads EKD. The CDR3 spans 17 residues. V was clipped by 0 bases and J by 0 bases, with 8 bases between them. This CDR3 is CACDTVSPSWDTRQMFF. Written as DNA, the CDR3 is TGTGCCTGTGACACCGTGAGCCCCTCCTGGGACACCCGACAGATGTTTTTC.

This clone has more than one count but fewer than ten. A read error likely explains why the TCRdb protein, taken from a much larger clone, differs from this DNA's translation at residue 12; the protein shown is translated from the DNA. The V and J genes are TRDV2 and TRDJ2; 7 bases map to TRDD3. The CDR3 has 15 amino acids. The germline CDR1 and CDR2 sequences are GEAIGNYY and EKD. CDR3 sequence reads: CACDTWGTLTAHLFF. The DNA for the CDR3 is TGTGCCTGTGACACCTGGGGGACTTTGACAGCACACCTCTTCTTT.

This clone was observed a handful of times. The genes are TRDV2 and TRDJ3, with unresolved D. Deletions cut 3 bases from V and 0 bases from J, with 5 bases between. The CDR3 has 15 amino acids. CDR1 is GEAIGNYY and CDR2 is EKD in the germline V gene. The CDR3 sequence is CACDWVSWDTRQMFF. CDR3 DNA: TGTGCCTGTGACTGGGTCTCCTGGGACACCCGACAGATGTTTTTC.

This clone was counted between two and nine times. The genes are TRDV2 and TRDJ3; 13 bases map to TRDD3. Germline-derived CDR1 and CDR2 are GEAIGNYY and EKD. With 3 bases clipped from V and 0 bases from J, the junction kept 4 bases outside the gene matches. The CDR3 covers 19 residues. CDR3 in amino acids: CACDSLGDTPSWDTRQMFF. Here the CDR3 DNA reads TGTGCCTGTGACTCACTGGGGGATACGCCCTCCTGGGACACCCGACAGATGTTTTTC.

About this clone: A read error may account for a junction end that differs from germline. This chain joins TRDV3 and TRDJ1; TRDD3 might be the D (5 bases). The CDR3 extends over 20 amino acids. The V gene's germline CDR1 is TVYSNPD and CDR2 GDNSRS (reference sequence). The CDR3 DNA reads as TGTGCCTTTACAGGCGGCGGGGCGCGTCTGTGGACGGGTACCGCCGATACACTCATCTTT. Translated: CAFTGGGARLWTGTADTLIF.

This clone is medium-sized by share. A much more abundant neighbour one base away suggests this may be a read error. Different DNA sequences within this sample yield the same CDR3. The chain has TRDV2 and TRDJ2, with TRDD3 matching 10 bases. V trimming: 1 base; J trimming: 0 bases; junction bases outside the gene matches: 1. This CDR3 region has 16 residues. Germline-derived CDR1 and CDR2 are GEAIGNYY and EKD. For the CDR3, the DNA is TGTGCCTGTGACACTCTGGGGGATACTTTGACAGCACAACTCTTCTTT. Translating gives CACDTLGDTLTAQLFF.

Concerning this clone: The same CDR3 is also encoded by other DNA sequences in this sample. The V and J genes are TRDV2 and TRDJ3, with D perhaps matching TRDD3 (6 bases). CDR3 length equals 17 residues. The V gene's germline CDR1 is GEAIGNYY and CDR2 EKD. V was trimmed by 0 bases and J by 2 bases, leaving 10 bases between them. CDR3 sequence: CACDTWGSPWDTRQMFF. CDR3 DNA: TGTGCCTGTGACACCTGGGGGTCACCCTGGGACACCCGACAGATGTTTTTC.